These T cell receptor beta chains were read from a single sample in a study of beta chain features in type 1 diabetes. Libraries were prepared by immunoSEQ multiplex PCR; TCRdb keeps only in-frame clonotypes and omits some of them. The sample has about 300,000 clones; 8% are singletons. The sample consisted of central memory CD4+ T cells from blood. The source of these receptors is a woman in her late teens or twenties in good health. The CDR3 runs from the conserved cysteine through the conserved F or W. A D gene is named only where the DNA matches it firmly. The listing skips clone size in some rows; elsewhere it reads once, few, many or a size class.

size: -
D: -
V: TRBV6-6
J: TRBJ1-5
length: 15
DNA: TGTGCCAGCAGTTACGCGGTTACCAGCAATCAGCCCCAGCATTTT
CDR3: CASSYAVTSNQPQHF

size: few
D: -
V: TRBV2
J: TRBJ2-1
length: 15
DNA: TGTGCCAGCAGTGAATGGGGCGGGATCGCCAATGAGCAGTTCTTC
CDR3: CASSEWGGIANEQFF

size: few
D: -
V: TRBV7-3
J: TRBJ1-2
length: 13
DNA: TGTGCCAGCAGCTCCTCGGCGGCGGATGGCTACACCTTC
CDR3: CASSSSAADGYTF

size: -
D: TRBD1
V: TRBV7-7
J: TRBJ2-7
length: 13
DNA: TGTGCTAGCAGCCGTATGACAGGGTACGAGCAGTACTTC
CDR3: CASSRMTGYEQYF

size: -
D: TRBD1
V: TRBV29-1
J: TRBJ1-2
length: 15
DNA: TGCAGCGTCGCCAGGGGGCGGGTGGGGAACTATGGCTACACCTTC
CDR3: CSVARGRVGNYGYTF

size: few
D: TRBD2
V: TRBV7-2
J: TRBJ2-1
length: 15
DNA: TGTGCCAGCAGCTTAGGTCGGGCTAAGGGAGGGGAGCAGTTCTTC
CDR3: CASSLGRAKGGEQFF

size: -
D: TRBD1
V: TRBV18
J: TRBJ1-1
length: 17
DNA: TGTGCCAGCTCACCCCCGGACAGGGCTTCGGGGAACACTGAAGCTTTCTTT
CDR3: CASSPPDRASGNTEAFF

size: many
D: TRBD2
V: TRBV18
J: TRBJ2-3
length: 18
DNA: TGTGCCAGCTCACCGGCCCTCGCGGGGGGCCGAGGCACAGATACGCAGTATTTT
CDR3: CASSPALAGGRGTDTQYF

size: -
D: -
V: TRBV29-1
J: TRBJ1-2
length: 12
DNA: TGCAGCGTTTTTTCTTCAAACTATGGCTACACCTTC
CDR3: CSVFSSNYGYTF

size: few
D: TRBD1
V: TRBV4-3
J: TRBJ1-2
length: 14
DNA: TGCGCCAGCAGCCATGGACAGGGATTCTATGGCTACACCTTC
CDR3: CASSHGQGFYGYTF

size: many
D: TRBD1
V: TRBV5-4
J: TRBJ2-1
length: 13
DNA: TGTGCCAGCACCAGGGGGCAGAACAATGAGCAGTTCTTC
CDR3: CASTRGQNNEQFF

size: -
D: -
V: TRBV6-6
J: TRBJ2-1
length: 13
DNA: TGTGCCAGCAGTTACGCGCCGCAGGGGTGGAGGTTCTTC
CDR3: CASSYAPQGWRFF

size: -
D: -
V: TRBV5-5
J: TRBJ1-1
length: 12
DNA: TGTGCCAGCAGCCTACAGGGTTCTGAAGCTTTCTTT
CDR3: CASSLQGSEAFF

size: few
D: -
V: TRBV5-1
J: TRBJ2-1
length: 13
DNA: TGCGCCAGCAGCCCGGGGAACAACAATGAGCAGTTCTTC
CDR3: CASSPGNNNEQFF

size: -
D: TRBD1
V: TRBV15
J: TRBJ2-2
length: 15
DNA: TGTGCCACCAGCAGAGGTGGGACAGGGGTTGGGGAGCTGTTTTTT
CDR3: CATSRGGTGVGELFF

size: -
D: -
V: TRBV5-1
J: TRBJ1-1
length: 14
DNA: TGCGCCAGCAGCCTTAGGACAGTGGGAGCTGAAGCTTTCTTT
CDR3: CASSLRTVGAEAFF

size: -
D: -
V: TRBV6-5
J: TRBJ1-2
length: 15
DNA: TGTGCCAGCAGTTTTCGCGTCGGGCGGGGGATCGGCTACACCTTC
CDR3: CASSFRVGRGIGYTF

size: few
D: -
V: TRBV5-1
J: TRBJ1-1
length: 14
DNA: TGCGCCAGCAGCTTGTCGACGGGTAACACTGAAGCTTTCTTT
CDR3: CASSLSTGNTEAFF

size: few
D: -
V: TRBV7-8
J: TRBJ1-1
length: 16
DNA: TGTGCCAGCAGCTTAGCGGGTTTGGGGGTGAACACTGAAGCTTTCTTT
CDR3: CASSLAGLGVNTEAFF

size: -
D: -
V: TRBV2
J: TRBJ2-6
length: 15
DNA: TGTGCCAGCCGGTCGGGTGGTTCTGGGGCCAACGTCCTGACTTTC
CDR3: CASRSGGSGANVLTF

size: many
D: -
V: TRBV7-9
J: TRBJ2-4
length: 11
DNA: TGTGCCACCGGATTACGCCTTCCAAAGTACTTC
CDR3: CATGLRLPKYF

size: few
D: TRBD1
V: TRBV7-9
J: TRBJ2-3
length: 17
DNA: TGTGCCAGCAGCCCCAATGCGAAGACAGGGCTCACAGATACGCAGTATTTT
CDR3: CASSPNAKTGLTDTQYF

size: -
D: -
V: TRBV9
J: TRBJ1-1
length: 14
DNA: TGTGCCAGCAGCTTTGTAGGGAAGGGCACTGAAGCTTTCTTT
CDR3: CASSFVGKGTEAFF

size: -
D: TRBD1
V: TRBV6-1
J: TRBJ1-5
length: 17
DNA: TGTGCCAGCAGTGAAGACAGGGGGTCGTGGAGCAATCAGCCCCAGCATTTT
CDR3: CASSEDRGSWSNQPQHF

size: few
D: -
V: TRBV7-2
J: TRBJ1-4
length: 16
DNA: TGTGCCAGCAGCTTATATGGCTCAGGGTTGGGGGAAAAACTGTTTTTT
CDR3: CASSLYGSGLGEKLFF

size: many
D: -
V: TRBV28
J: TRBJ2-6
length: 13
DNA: TGTGCCAGCGCCTCTACTGGGGCCAACGTCCTGACTTTC
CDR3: CASASTGANVLTF

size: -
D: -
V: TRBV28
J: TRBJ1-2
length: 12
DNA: TGTGCCAGCACTCTGTCCGACTATGGCTACACCTTC
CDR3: CASTLSDYGYTF

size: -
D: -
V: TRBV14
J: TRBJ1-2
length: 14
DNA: TGTGCCAGCAGCCAAGCGTACAGGGTGGGTGGCTACACCTTC
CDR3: CASSQAYRVGGYTF

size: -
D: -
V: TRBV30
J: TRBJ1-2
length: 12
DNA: TGTGCCTGGAGTGCGGGACACCGGGTTCCCAATTTC
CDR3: CAWSAGHRVPNF

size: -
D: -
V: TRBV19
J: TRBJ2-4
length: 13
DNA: TGTGCCAGTAGTATAGCTCCCAAAGCCATTCAGTACTTC
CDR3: CASSIAPKAIQYF

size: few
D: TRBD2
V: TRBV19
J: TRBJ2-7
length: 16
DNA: TGTGCCAGTAGTAGGGCCCTTAGCGGGATCTCCTACGAGCAGTACTTC
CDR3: CASSRALSGISYEQYF

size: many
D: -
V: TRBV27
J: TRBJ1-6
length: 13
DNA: TGTGCCAGCAGTGTCCGGCCTGATTCACCCCTCCACTTT
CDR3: CASSVRPDSPLHF

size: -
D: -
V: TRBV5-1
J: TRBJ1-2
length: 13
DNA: TGCGCCAGCAGCTTGGGAGGGGACTATGGCTACACCTTC
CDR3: CASSLGGDYGYTF

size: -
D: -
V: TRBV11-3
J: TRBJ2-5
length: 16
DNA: TGTGCCAGCAGCTCCGGACAGAATCAATTCCAAGAGACCCAGTACTTC
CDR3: CASSSGQNQFQETQYF

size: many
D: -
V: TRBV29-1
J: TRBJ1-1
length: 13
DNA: TGCAGCGTTGAGGTCACTGCGAACACTGAAGCTTTCTTT
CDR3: CSVEVTANTEAFF

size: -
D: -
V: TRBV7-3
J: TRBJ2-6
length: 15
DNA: TGTGCCAGCAGCTTAATGTCTTCTGGGGCCAACGTCCTGACTTTC
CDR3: CASSLMSSGANVLTF

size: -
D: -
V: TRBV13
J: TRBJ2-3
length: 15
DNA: TGTGCCAGCAGCCCCTCCCTAGGCTACACAGATACGCAGTATTTT
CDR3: CASSPSLGYTDTQYF

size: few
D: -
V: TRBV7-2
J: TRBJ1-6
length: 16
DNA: TGTGCCAGCAGCTTAGTAAGCGGAAGTGTAGGTTCACCCCTCCACTTT
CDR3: CASSLVSGSVGSPLHF

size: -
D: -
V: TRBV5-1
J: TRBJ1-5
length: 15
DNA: TGCGCCAGCAGCTTGGAAGGAACCGGCAATCAGCCCCAGCATTTT
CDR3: CASSLEGTGNQPQHF

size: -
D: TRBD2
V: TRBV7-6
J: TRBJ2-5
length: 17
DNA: TGTGCCAGCAGCTTAGTCGTCGCGGGGGGGCCGTCGGAGACCCAGTACTTC
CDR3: CASSLVVAGGPSETQYF

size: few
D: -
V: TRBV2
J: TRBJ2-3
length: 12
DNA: TGTGCCAGCAGAGGGAGGGGGGACCTTCAGTATTTT
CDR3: CASRGRGDLQYF

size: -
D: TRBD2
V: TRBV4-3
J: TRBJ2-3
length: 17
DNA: TGCGCCAGCAGCCATAAGGTATTCGGGACTAAGGCCCCCACGCAGTATTTT
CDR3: CASSHKVFGTKAPTQYF

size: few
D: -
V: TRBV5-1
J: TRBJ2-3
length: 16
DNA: TGCGCCAGCAGCCCCGGGGCCGTTGCAAACACAGATACGCAGTATTTT
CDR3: CASSPGAVANTDTQYF

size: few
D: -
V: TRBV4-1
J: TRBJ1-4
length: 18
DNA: TGCGCCAGCAGCCAAGTAAAGCTAACAATCGCAACTAATGAAAAACTGTTTTTT
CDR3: CASSQVKLTIATNEKLFF

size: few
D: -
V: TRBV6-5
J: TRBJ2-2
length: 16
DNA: TGTGCCAGCAGTTACTCGTACAGGGCAGACACCGGGGAGCTGTTTTTT
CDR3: CASSYSYRADTGELFF

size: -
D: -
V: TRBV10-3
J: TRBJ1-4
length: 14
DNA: TGTGCCTCCGCAGACAGTGCCCTTAATGAAAAACTGTTTTTT
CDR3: CASADSALNEKLFF

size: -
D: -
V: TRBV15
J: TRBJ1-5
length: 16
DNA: TGTGCCACCAGCGGCTTTGGGTTTGGTGGCAATCAGCCCCAGCATTTT
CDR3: CATSGFGFGGNQPQHF

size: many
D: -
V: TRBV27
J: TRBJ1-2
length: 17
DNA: TGTGCCAGCAGTTTACGGGGCCCGGGGCACCTCGACTATGGCTACACCTTC
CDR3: CASSLRGPGHLDYGYTF